The rows below give T cell receptor beta chains drawn from one sample of a study of read filtering for tumor transcriptome and immune sequencing. From the reads, TCRdb called clonotypes with MiXCR, one entry per CDR3 protein. Of roughly 38,000 distinct CDR3 sequences in the sample, 10% to 15% were seen once. Sample: a population of CD138-negative cells sorted from bone marrow. The source is a donor over 35 with multiple myeloma. CDR3s include the opening cysteine and the closing phenylalanine or tryptophan. A D gene is named only where the DNA matches it firmly. For some rows the clone size is stated as once, few or many, or as a class when expanded; others skip it.

j_call | clone_size | d_call | v_call | cdr3_nt | cdr3_aa
TRBJ2-7 | many | TRBD2 | TRBV28 | TGTGCCAGTCCGCCTACTCCGGGACTAGCGGGAGCCAGATCCTACGAGCAGTACTTC | CASPPTPGLAGARSYEQYF
TRBJ1-2 | many | . | TRBV30 | TGTGCCTGGGGAATCGGGGGTGGCTACACCTTC | CAWGIGGGYTF
TRBJ2-1 | many | TRBD2 | TRBV7-3 | TGTGCCAAAAGAGCGGGAGTGATCTACAATGAGCAGTTCTTC | CAKRAGVIYNEQFF
TRBJ2-1 | many | . | TRBV20-1 | TGCACTGTGGATCGTGGGCAGTACAATGAGCAGTTCTTC | CTVDRGQYNEQFF
TRBJ2-1 | few | TRBD2 | TRBV5-6 | TGTGCCAGCAGCTTTTTGGGACTAGTCAATGAGCAGTTCTTC | CASSFLGLVNEQFF
TRBJ1-5 | many | . | TRBV19 | TGTGCCAGTAGTCCCACAGGGTTTAGCAATCAGCCCCAGCATTTT | CASSPTGFSNQPQHF
TRBJ2-4 | . | . | TRBV7-9 | TGTGCCAGCAGCTTAGTCCTTACTCCGGGACCACAAAGCATTCGGTACTTC | CASSLVLTPGPQSIRYF
TRBJ2-3 | many | . | TRBV29-1 | TGCAGCGTTGAAGCCGAAGTGGGACCACCACCAGATACGCAGTATTTT | CSVEAEVGPPPDTQYF
TRBJ2-1 | many | TRBD2 | TRBV7-8 | TGTGCCAGCAGCCCAGGAGGACAGGGAATTGTACTAGCGGGAGCTGGTGAGCAGTTCTTC | CASSPGGQGIVLAGAGEQFF
TRBJ2-1 | many | TRBD2 | TRBV6-2/TRBV6-3 | TGTGCCAGCAGTTACTCGCGACTAGCGGGAGGCTACTCCTACAATGAGCAGTTCTTC | CASSYSRLAGGYSYNEQFF
TRBJ2-2 | . | . | TRBV30 | TGTGCCCGGAGGGGGTCTAGTACGGCCGCCGGGGAGCTGTTTTTT | CARRGSSTAAGELFF
TRBJ2-2 | many | . | TRBV29-1 | TGCAGCGTTGAGGAGGGGGCGGGCACCGGGGAGCTGTTTTTT | CSVEEGAGTGELFF
TRBJ2-6 | few | . | TRBV19 | TGTGCCAGTAGTATTTGGGGCAGCCCAAAGTCGGGGGCCAACGTCCTGACTTTC | CASSIWGSPKSGANVLTF
TRBJ2-7 | many | . | TRBV20-1 | TGCAGTGCTCGGGACCTCTACGAGCAGTACTTC | CSARDLYEQYF
TRBJ2-2 | few | . | TRBV6-5 | TGTGCCAGCAGTTGGGTGGAGGCCGGGGAGCTGTTTTTT | CASSWVEAGELFF
TRBJ2-2 | many | TRBD2 | TRBV6-1 | TGTGCCAGCAGTGATGCGGCGCTAGCGGAGAACACCGGGGAGCTGTTTTTT | CASSDAALAENTGELFF
TRBJ2-5 | many | . | TRBV6-2/TRBV6-3 | TGTGCCAGCAGCAGACGTCGACAGTCCCAAGAGACCCAGTACTTC | CASSRRRQSQETQYF
TRBJ2-6 | many | . | TRBV6-1 | TGTGCCAGCAGTGAGGACGGCCCCCGGGTCGTCCTGACTTTC | CASSEDGPRVVLTF
TRBJ2-1 | many | TRBD2 | TRBV9 | TGTGCCAGCGGGACTAGCGGAGGCAATGAGCAGTTCTTC | CASGTSGGNEQFF
TRBJ2-1 | many | TRBD2 | TRBV19 | TGTGCCAGTAGTCGGGTAGCGGGGTACAATGAGCAGTTCTTC | CASSRVAGYNEQFF
TRBJ2-2 | many | TRBD1 | TRBV7-9 | TGTGCCAGCAGCCCGGGACAGGGAGCAGGTACCGGGGAGCTGTTTTTT | CASSPGQGAGTGELFF
TRBJ2-2 | many | TRBD1 | TRBV20-1 | TGCAGTGCACTAGGGGGCTCGAGCACCGGGGAGCTGTTTTTT | CSALGGSSTGELFF
TRBJ2-1 | . | TRBD2 | TRBV6-2/TRBV6-3 | TGTGCCAGCAGTACTACTCGTAGCGGGAGGGTGGACAATGAGCAGTTCTTC | CASSTTRSGRVDNEQFF
TRBJ2-7 | many | . | TRBV28 | TGTGCCAGCAGTCCCCCGGCGTTGGTGGGCGAGCAGTACTTC | CASSPPALVGEQYF
TRBJ2-5 | many | . | TRBV11-2 | TGTGCCAGCAGCCCCCTATGGGCCGTGGAGACCCAGTACTTC | CASSPLWAVETQYF
TRBJ2-1 | few | TRBD2 | TRBV28 | TGTGCCAGCAGCATACTAGCGGGGTACTCCTACAATGAGCAGTTCTTC | CASSILAGYSYNEQFF
TRBJ2-2 | . | . | TRBV30 | TGTGCCTGGAGTGTACGAGGCACCGGGGAGCTGTTTTTT | CAWSVRGTGELFF
TRBJ2-5 | many | TRBD2 | TRBV14 | TGTGCCAGCAGCCAAGGGCTCAAGGGAGGGCCCCAAGAGACCCAGTACTTC | CASSQGLKGGPQETQYF